The rows below give T cell receptor beta chains drawn from one sample of a study of radiation and T cells in renal cell carcinoma. TCRdb keeps only in-frame clones here, not all; method: immunoSEQ multiplex PCR. The table lists about 59,000 clones, over 70% of them singletons, with about 7.1% in the top ten. Source: blood, taken from a patient whose treatment included radiotherapy and nephrectomy. The source is a man in his 60s with renal cell carcinoma. The conserved cysteine and the conserved F or W are not part of the CDR3 here. A D gene is named only where the DNA matches it firmly. Rows give clone size only sometimes, using once, few, many, or a class for an expanded clone.

D gene,V gene,J gene,clone size,CDR3 protein
.,TRBV5-5,TRBJ1-2,.,ASSLQGDYGYT
TRBD1,TRBV7-9,TRBJ1-4,.,ASSSRSGGLSTNEKLF
.,TRBV7-2,TRBJ1-4,.,ASSLVGGEKLF
.,TRBV27,TRBJ2-2,.,ASSLGQAPPLTGELF
.,TRBV30,TRBJ2-2,.,ALLWGSGELF
TRBD2,TRBV4-1,TRBJ2-3,.,ASSQDFSGGAFGQY
.,TRBV7-7,TRBJ2-2,.,ASSTDKFQGELF
.,TRBV19,TRBJ1-1,.,ASSTGRSVNTEAF
.,TRBV11-1,TRBJ1-1,.,ASEGLGVEAF
TRBD1,TRBV5-1,TRBJ1-1,.,ASSADRGNTEAF
.,TRBV7-8,TRBJ1-2,.,ASSLSPFDGNYGYT
.,TRBV19,TRBJ2-4,.,ASSILLGSPKNIQY
.,TRBV29-1,TRBJ1-1,.,SVPGLGNTEAF
TRBD1,TRBV6-5,TRBJ2-7,.,ASSYRGQGNDEQY
.,TRBV19,TRBJ1-1,.,ASSINPQGEAF
TRBD1,TRBV11-2,TRBJ1-5,.,ASSFDRDQPQH
.,TRBV5-6,TRBJ2-3,.,ASSGPGQSDTQY
.,TRBV6-5,TRBJ1-1,.,ASSYSGRVHTEAF
.,TRBV7-2,TRBJ2-1,.,ASIPQPGQFFNEQF
TRBD1,TRBV2,TRBJ1-2,many,ASRTGQGFYGYT
TRBD2,TRBV27,TRBJ2-3,.,ASSSRLAGKIDTQY
TRBD1,TRBV7-9,TRBJ1-2,medium-sized,ASSGRGQGDYGYT
.,TRBV7-9,TRBJ2-1,.,ASSRISSDNEQF
TRBD2,TRBV27,TRBJ2-2,.,ASSRIAGGGTGELF
.,TRBV19,TRBJ1-3,once,ASSIEGSGSGNTIY
.,TRBV23-1,TRBJ1-2,.,ASSLGGYT
.,TRBV2,TRBJ1-2,.,ASSDSGRDYGYT
TRBD2,TRBV10-1,TRBJ2-1,.,ARPHPGTSSDEQF
.,TRBV7-9,TRBJ2-2,.,ASSPGTGELF
TRBD1,TRBV10-3,TRBJ1-6,.,AISLTGGNSPLH
TRBD1,TRBV30,TRBJ1-3,.,AWSPRRQGFSGNTIY
TRBD1,TRBV19,TRBJ1-2,.,ASSIRVGSTGDGYT
.,TRBV7-9,TRBJ1-3,once,ASSPSRVSGNTIY
.,TRBV19,TRBJ1-2,once,ASSIGGSSVVRGYT
.,TRBV5-6,TRBJ2-3,few,ASSRDRSSTDTQY
TRBD2,TRBV7-2,TRBJ2-5,.,ASSLAGRGETQY
TRBD2,TRBV4-3,TRBJ2-7,.,ASSQGGGYEQY
TRBD1,TRBV19,TRBJ2-3,.,ASSIQGVTDTQY
.,TRBV27,TRBJ2-5,.,ASSLGRGGETQY
.,TRBV7-9,TRBJ1-1,few,ASSLDGLRNTEAF
TRBD1,TRBV30,TRBJ2-1,.,AWIPGTANYNEQF
.,TRBV7-2,TRBJ2-3,.,ASSLVGESTDTQY
TRBD1,TRBV27,TRBJ2-1,few,ASSLRQGFYNEQF
.,TRBV20-1,TRBJ2-5,.,SASDGDQY